Below are 11 T cell receptor beta chains sequenced from a single sample in a study of Ad26.COV2.S vaccination and SARS-CoV-2 variants. The repertoire was sequenced with immunoSEQ multiplex PCR; TCRdb's copy has only in-frame clones and lacks some. The sample holds about 420,000 clones, 88% seen once. Treatment denoted: 19 received Ad26.COV2.S at low or high dose, single or two shots; roughly five received placebo; per-sample allocation not given. Sampling was performed 63 days after the first vaccine or placebo injection. The specimen comprised peripheral blood, sampled in a trial of Ad26.COV2.S vaccine versus placebo. The receptors originated from a person between 18 and 65 years old who received the Ad26.COV2.S COVID-19 vaccine or a placebo.

The chain links TRBV19 to TRBJ1-1; no firm D call. The CDR3 spans 13 residues. The germline V gene encodes CDR1 LNHDA and CDR2 SQIVND (reference sequence). V lost 2 bases to trimming and J lost 8 bases, with 12 bases between them. CDR3: CASSILIGAEAFF. In DNA form, the CDR3 reads TGTGCCAGTAGTATATTGATAGGAGCCGAAGCTTTCTTT.

The chain carries TRBV5-5 and TRBJ2-7, with D possibly being TRBD1 (5 bases). Germline CDR1 and CDR2: SGHKS and YYEKEE (reference sequence). V was cut by 2 bases and J by 3 bases, with 6 bases left in between. The CDR3 extends over 12 amino acids. CDR3 sequence (DNA): TGTGCCAGCAGCTTCGACAGCTACGAGCAGTACTTC. Translating gives CASSFDSYEQYF. Filled out from reference TRBV5-5 and TRBJ2-7, the complete variable domain reads DAGVTQSPTHLIKTRGQQVTLRCSPISGHKSVSWYQQVLGQGPQFIFQYYEKEERGRGNFPDRFSARQFPNYSSELNVNALLLGDSALYLCASSFDSYEQYFGPGTRLTVT.

The chain employs TRBV5-4 and TRBJ2-7; 9 bases match TRBD1. CDR1 SGHNT and CDR2 YYREEE come from the germline V gene (reference sequence). This CDR3 spans 16 amino acids. Trimming cost V 1 base and J 1 base; bases outside gene matches: 6. The CDR3 region is CASSLTPGTGSYEQYF. The CDR3 DNA reads as TGTGCCAGCAGCTTGACCCCCGGGACAGGGTCCTACGAGCAGTACTTC. Full variable domain (outside the CDR3, taken from reference TRBV5-4 and TRBJ2-7): ETGVTQSPTHLIKTRGQQVTLRCSSQSGHNTVSWYQQALGQGPQFIFQYYREEENGRGNFPPRFSGLQFPNYSSELNVNALELDDSALYLCASSLTPGTGSYEQYFGPGTRLTVT.

The V gene is TRBV3-1 (or the pseudogene TRBV3-2), the J gene TRBJ2-5; D ambiguous. Germline lookup yields CDR1 LGHDT and CDR2 YNNKEL (reference sequence). Trimming stripped 1 base from V and 5 bases from J, with 5 bases between. CDR3 length equals 12 residues. CDR3 in amino acids: CASSQVFETQYF. The CDR3 region has the DNA TGTGCCAGCAGCCAAGTTTTCGAGACCCAGTACTTC.

The chain is built from TRBV4-1 and TRBJ2-2, with a possible D match to TRBD2 (7 bases). The V end lost 1 base, the J end lost 2 bases, and 14 bases lay between the germline ends. CDR1 and CDR2 from the germline V gene are MGHRA and YSYEKL. The CDR3 length is 17 residues. The CDR3 DNA reads TGCGCCAGCAGCCAAGCCGCGGGGGCCCTTAACACCGGGGAGCTGTTTTTT. Amino acid sequence: CASSQAAGALNTGELFF.

The chain links TRBV6-5 to TRBJ1-1, with 7 bases lining up with TRBD1. This CDR3 region has 14 residues. CDR1 and CDR2 from the germline V gene are MNHEY and SVGAGI. With V trimmed by 6 bases and J by 6 bases, 10 bases remained unmatched. The CDR3 is CASSNDRVGAEAFF. In DNA form, the CDR3 reads TGTGCCAGCAGCAACGACAGGGTAGGGGCTGAAGCTTTCTTT.

The V call is TRBV15, the J call TRBJ1-6; 7 nucleotides line up with TRBD1. Trimming cost V 0 bases and J 9 bases; bases outside gene matches: 14. Germline CDR1 and CDR2: LNHNV and YYDKDF (reference sequence). The CDR3 totals 18 residues. This CDR3 is CATSRDWGRRQGLSPLHF. CDR3 DNA sequence: TGTGCCACCAGCAGAGATTGGGGCAGAAGACAGGGCCTTTCACCCCTCCACTTT.

For this clone: At one end the junction does not follow the germline gene, possibly because of a read error. The chain carries TRBV11-2 and TRBJ2-1; TRBD2 aligns across 9 bases. This CDR3 is 16 amino acids long. CDR1 SGHAT and CDR2 FQNNGV come from the germline V gene. The CDR3 loop reads CASSLSGRGGYSEQFF. CDR3 DNA sequence: TGTGCCAGCAGCTTATCCGGGCGGGGGGGTTACAGTGAGCAGTTCTTC.

This sequence joins TRBV3-1 (or the pseudogene TRBV3-2) and TRBJ2-3, with 8 bases aligning to TRBD2. J was trimmed by 2 bases and V by 0 bases; bases with no gene match: 13. CDR3 length: 19 amino acids. Germline values: CDR1 LGHDT, CDR2 YNNKEL (reference sequence). CDR3 DNA: TGTGCCAGCAGCCAAGATCGGGGCGGGGGGACTTTTTACACAGATACGCAGTATTTT. Its translation: CASSQDRGGGTFYTDTQYF.

The chain couples TRBV7-8 to TRBJ2-7; D might be TRBD1 or TRBD2, each matching 7 bases. V gave up 5 bases and J gave up 6 bases, with 17 bases separating them. This CDR3 region has 14 residues. Germline loops: CDR1 SGHVS, CDR2 FQNEAQ. CDR3 bases: TGTGCCAGCAGCGGGGAGGGGGCAAAGGTCGAGCAGTACTTC. It encodes CASSGEGAKVEQYF.

The rearrangement links TRBV7-2 to TRBJ2-5, with 8 bases that match TRBD1. Germline CDR1 reads SGHTA; CDR2 reads FQGNSA. This CDR3 spans 15 amino acids. V lost 0 bases, J lost 6 bases, and 6 bases stayed unmatched. CDR3 in DNA: TGTGCCAGCAGCTTAGCTCTGGACAGGGTGAAGACCCAGTACTTC. This encodes CASSLALDRVKTQYF.